This TCR beta chain stems from a study of TIL therapy for anti-PD-1-resistant metastatic lung cancer. At the level of the study: Median tumor PD-L1 proportion score was under 7.5%. By whole-exome sequencing, median non-synonymous tumor mutation burden was around 1.4 mutations per megabase.

The libraries were made with immunoSEQ v3. Repertoires were generated with immunoSEQ multiplex PCR, while TCRdb's copy carries only in-frame clones and drops some. Of 20,000 to 25,000 clones listed, under 80% were seen once; the top ten hold around 7.8%. V lost 8 bases to trimming and J lost 1 base, with 11 bases between them. Germline-derived CDR1 and CDR2 are LNHDA and SQIVND (reference sequence). The CDR3 contains 13 residues. Time point reported: pre-treatment sample, taken before nivolumab and TIL therapy. The J gene is TRBJ1-1, the V gene TRBV19; D remains ambiguous. The clonotype originates from a person aged 30 to 80 with non-small cell lung cancer. The material was blood, obtained at baseline. For the CDR3, the DNA is TGTGCCAGTGATTGGGGTGGGAACACTGAAGCTTTCTTT. Translating gives CASDWGGNTEAFF.